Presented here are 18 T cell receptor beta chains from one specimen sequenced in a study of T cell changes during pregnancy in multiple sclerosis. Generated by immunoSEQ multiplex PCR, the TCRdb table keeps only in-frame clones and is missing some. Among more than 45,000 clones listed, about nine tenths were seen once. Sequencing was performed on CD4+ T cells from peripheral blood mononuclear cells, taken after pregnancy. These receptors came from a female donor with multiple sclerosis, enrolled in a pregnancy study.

CDR3 sequence (DNA): TGTGCCAGCAGCAAGACAACACGGGGGGAGCTGTTTTTT. Amino acids: CASSKTTRGELFF. The J gene is TRBJ2-2, the V gene TRBV27; D is ambiguous. Germline V gives CDR1 MNHEY, CDR2 SMNVEV (reference sequence). The CDR3 contains 13 residues. V was cut by 6 bases and J by 8 bases, with 13 bases left in between.

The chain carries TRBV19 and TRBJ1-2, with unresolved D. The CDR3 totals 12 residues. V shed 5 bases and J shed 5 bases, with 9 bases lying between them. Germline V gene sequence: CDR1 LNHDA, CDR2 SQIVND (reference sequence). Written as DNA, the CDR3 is TGTGCCAGTAGTGCAGTGAATTATGGCTACACCTTC. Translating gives CASSAVNYGYTF.

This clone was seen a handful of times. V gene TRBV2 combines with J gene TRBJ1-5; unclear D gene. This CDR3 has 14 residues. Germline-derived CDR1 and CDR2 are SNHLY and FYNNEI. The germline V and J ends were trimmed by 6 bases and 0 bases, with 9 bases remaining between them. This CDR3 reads CASRVDNSNQPQHF. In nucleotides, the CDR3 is TGTGCCAGCAGAGTAGATAATAGCAATCAGCCCCAGCATTTT.

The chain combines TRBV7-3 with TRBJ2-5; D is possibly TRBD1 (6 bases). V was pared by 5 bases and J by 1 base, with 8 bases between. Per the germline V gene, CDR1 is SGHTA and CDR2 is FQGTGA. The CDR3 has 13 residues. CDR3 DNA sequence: TGTGCCAGCAGCCGACAGGTCCAAGAGACCCAGTACTTC. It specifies CASSRQVQETQYF.

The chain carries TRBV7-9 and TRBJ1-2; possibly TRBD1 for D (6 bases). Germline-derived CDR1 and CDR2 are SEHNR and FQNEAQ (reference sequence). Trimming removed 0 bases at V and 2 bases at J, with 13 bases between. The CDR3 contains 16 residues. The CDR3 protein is CASSLAWYRDNYGYTF. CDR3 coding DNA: TGTGCCAGCAGCTTAGCCTGGTACAGGGACAACTATGGCTACACCTTC. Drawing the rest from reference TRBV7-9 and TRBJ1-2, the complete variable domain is DTGVSQNPRHKITKRGQNVTFRCDPISEHNRLYWYRQTLGQGPEFLTYFQNEAQLEKSRLLSDRFSAERPKGSFSTLEIQRTEQGDSAMYLCASSLAWYRDNYGYTFGSGTRLTVV.

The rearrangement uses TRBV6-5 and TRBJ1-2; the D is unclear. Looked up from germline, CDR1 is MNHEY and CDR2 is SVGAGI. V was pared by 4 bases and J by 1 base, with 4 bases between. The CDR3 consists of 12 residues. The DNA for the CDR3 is TGTGCCAGCAGTTCCCGTAACTATGGCTACACCTTC. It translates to CASSSRNYGYTF.

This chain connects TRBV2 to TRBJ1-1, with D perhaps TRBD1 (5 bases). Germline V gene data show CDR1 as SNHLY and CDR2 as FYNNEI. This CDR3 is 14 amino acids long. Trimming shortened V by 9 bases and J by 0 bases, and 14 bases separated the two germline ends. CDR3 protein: CARGIQGLNTEAFF. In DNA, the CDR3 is TGTGCCAGGGGGATTCAGGGTTTGAACACTGAAGCTTTCTTT. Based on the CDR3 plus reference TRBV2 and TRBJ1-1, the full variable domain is EPEVTQTPSHQVTQMGQEVILRCVPISNHLYFYWYRQILGQKVEFLVSFYNNEISEKSEIFDDQFSVERPDGSNFTLKIRSTKLEDSAMYFCARGIQGLNTEAFFGQGTRLTVV.

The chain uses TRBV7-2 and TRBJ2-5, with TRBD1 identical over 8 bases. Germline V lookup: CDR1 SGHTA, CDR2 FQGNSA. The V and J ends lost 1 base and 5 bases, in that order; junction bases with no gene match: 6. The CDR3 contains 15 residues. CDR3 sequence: CASSLGQGAGETQYF. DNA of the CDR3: TGTGCCAGCAGCTTAGGGCAGGGGGCAGGGGAGACCCAGTACTTC.

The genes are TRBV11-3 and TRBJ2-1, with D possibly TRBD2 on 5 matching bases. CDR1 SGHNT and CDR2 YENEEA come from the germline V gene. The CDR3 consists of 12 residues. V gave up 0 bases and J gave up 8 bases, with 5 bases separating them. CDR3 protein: CASSLDGDEQFF. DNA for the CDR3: TGTGCCAGCAGCTTAGACGGGGATGAGCAGTTCTTC.

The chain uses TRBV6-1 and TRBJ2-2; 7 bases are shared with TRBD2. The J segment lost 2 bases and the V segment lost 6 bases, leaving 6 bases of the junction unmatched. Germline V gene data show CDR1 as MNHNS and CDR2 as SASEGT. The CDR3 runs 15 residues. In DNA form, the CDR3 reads TGTGCCAGCAGGGTCCCGGGACTAAACACCGGGGAGCTGTTTTTT. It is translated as CASRVPGLNTGELFF.

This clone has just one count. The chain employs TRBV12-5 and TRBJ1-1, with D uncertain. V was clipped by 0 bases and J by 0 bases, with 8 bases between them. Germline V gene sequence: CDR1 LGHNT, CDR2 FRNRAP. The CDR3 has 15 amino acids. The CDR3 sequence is CASGLVGSMNTEAFF. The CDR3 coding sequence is TGTGCTAGTGGTTTGGTAGGGAGTATGAACACTGAAGCTTTCTTT.

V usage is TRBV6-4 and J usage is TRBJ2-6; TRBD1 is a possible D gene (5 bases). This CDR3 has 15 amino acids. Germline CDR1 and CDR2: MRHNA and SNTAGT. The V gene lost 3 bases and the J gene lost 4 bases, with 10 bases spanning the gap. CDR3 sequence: CASSEQGLGANVLTF. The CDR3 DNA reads TGTGCCAGCAGTGAGCAGGGTTTGGGGGCCAACGTCCTGACTTTC.

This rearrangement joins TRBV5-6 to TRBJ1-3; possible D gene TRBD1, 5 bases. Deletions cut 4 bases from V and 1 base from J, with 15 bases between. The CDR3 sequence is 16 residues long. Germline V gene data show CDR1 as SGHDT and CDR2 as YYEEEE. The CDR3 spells CASSLVNRGSGNTIYF. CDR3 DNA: TGTGCCAGCAGCCTAGTTAACCGGGGGTCTGGAAACACCATATATTTT.

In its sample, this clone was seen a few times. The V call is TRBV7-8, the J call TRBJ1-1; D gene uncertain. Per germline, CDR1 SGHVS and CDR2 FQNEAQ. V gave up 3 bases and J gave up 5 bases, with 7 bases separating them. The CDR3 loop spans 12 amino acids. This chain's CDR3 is CASSFSGTEAFF. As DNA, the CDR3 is TGTGCCAGCAGCTTTAGTGGTACTGAAGCTTTCTTT.

The CDR3 DNA is TGTGCCAGCAGCCCCATGGTCGGGGGGGCTCTTGAGACCCAGTACTTC. It translates to CASSPMVGGALETQYF. This sequence joins TRBV9 and TRBJ2-5; the match to TRBD2 covers 8 bases. Germline V gene data show CDR1 as SGDLS and CDR2 as YYNGEE. This CDR3 region has 16 residues. With 4 bases clipped from V and 5 bases from J, the junction kept 13 bases outside the gene matches.

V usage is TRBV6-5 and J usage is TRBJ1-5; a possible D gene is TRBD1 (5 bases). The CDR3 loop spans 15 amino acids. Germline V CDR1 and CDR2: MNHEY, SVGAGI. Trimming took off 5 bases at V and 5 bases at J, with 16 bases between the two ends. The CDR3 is CASSRSDLRDQPQHF. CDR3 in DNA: TGTGCCAGCAGTAGATCGGACCTCAGGGATCAGCCCCAGCATTTT.

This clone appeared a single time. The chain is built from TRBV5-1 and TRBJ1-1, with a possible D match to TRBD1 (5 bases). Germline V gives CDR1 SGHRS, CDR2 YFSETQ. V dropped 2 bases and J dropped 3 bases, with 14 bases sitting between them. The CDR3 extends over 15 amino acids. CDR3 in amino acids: CASSFGTLRHTEAFF. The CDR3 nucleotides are TGCGCCAGCAGCTTCGGGACTCTCAGGCACACTGAAGCTTTCTTT. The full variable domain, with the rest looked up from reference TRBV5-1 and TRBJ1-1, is KAGVTQTPRYLIKTRGQQVTLSCSPISGHRSVSWYQQTPGQGLQFLFEYFSETQRNKGNFPGRFSGRQFSNSRSEMNVSTLELGDSALYLCASSFGTLRHTEAFFGQGTRLTVV.

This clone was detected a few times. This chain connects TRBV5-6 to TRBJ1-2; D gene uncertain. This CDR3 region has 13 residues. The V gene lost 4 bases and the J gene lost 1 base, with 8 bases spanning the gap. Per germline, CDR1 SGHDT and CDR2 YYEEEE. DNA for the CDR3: TGTGCCAGCAGCCCGACTGATAACTATGGCTACACCTTC. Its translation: CASSPTDNYGYTF. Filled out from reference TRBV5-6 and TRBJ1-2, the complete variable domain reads DAGVTQSPTHLIKTRGQQVTLRCSPKSGHDTVSWYQQALGQGPQFIFQYYEEEERQRGNFPDRFSGHQFPNYSSELNVNALLLGDSALYLCASSPTDNYGYTFGSGTRLTVV.